The entry below gives a single TCR beta chain sequence along with its context. The sample is drawn from a study of blood T cell repertoires in COVID-19. Study members were between roughly 18 and 89 years old and lived in roughly 24 US regions. Two negative PCRs, clearance, or symptom resolution were required of recovered Cohort 3 donors. V gave up 4 bases and J gave up 1 base; unmatched junction bases: 13. CDR3 length: 18 residues. Per germline, CDR1 SGHNT and CDR2 YYREEE (reference sequence). In the original processing: Reference gene primer amplification in the assay estimated nucleated cell counts. Here immunoSEQ multiplex PCR was the method, and the copy in TCRdb shows in-frame clones only, minus some. V, J and clone size reflect that table, while D and trimming were determined from the DNA. The sample yields around 390,000 clones, around 87% seen once.

Material: PBMCs or T cells enriched from blood (not recorded which). The sequence was collected from a woman in her forties or fifties who had recovered from COVID-19. The V and J genes are TRBV5-4 and TRBJ2-2, with 7 bases fitting TRBD2. The CDR3 DNA follows: TGTGCCAGCAGCCCCGCCCCGGGGCTAGCGGAGAACACCGGGGAGCTGTTTTTT. Encoded protein: CASSPAPGLAENTGELFF.